The next 7 T cell receptor beta chains were all read from a single sample in a study of CD8 T cells in ankylosing spondylitis. Each CDR3 protein is one row after TCRdb ran MiXCR on the 5' RACE reads. The sample holds some 200,000 distinct CDR3 sequences; 9.5% to 15% are singletons and the top ten take more than 15%. Material: blood, either unsorted or a sorted T cell fraction (not recorded which). The receptors were sampled from a male donor with ankylosing spondylitis or in good health (not recorded which).

This clonotype was found a few times. The rearrangement joins TRBV30 to TRBJ2-7; D not resolved. V lost 3 bases to trimming and J lost 3 bases, with 6 bases between them. CDR1 and CDR2 (germline): GTSNPN, SVGIG (reference sequence). The CDR3 consists of 11 residues. The CDR3 region has the DNA TGTGCCTGGAGAAACCTCTACGAGCAGTACTTC. Its protein product is CAWRNLYEQYF.

This clonotype occurred many times. This chain links TRBV29-1 with TRBJ2-7, with a possible D match to TRBD1 (6 bases). From germline, CDR1 is SQVTM and CDR2 ANQGSEA. This CDR3 has 18 residues. Trimming took off 5 bases at V and 0 bases at J, with 26 bases between the two ends. The CDR3 bases are TGCAGCGTTTGGGGTTCGGACAGCCTTCAATTGAACTCCTACGAGCAGTACTTC. Translation: CSVWGSDSLQLNSYEQYF.

The V call is TRBV6-2 or TRBV6-3, the J call TRBJ2-7; tentative D call: TRBD1 (5 bases). V dropped 4 bases and J dropped 5 bases, with 21 bases sitting between them. Germline values: CDR1 MNHEY, CDR2 SVGEGT. This CDR3 has 16 amino acids. The CDR3 reads CASSSPLVIGENEQYF. The CDR3 bases are TGTGCCAGCAGTTCCCCCCTTGTGATAGGGGAAAACGAGCAGTACTTC.

This clonotype was seen a handful of times. The chain is built from TRBV7-9 and TRBJ2-3; TRBD2 might be the D (5 bases). There are 13 residues in the CDR3. Trimming left V 5 bases short and J 4 bases short, with 10 bases between. Germline lookup yields CDR1 SEHNR and CDR2 FQNEAQ (reference sequence). CDR3 bases: TGTGCCAGCAGCCCCCGGGAAGCAGATACGCAGTATTTT. This encodes CASSPREADTQYF. Based on the CDR3 plus reference TRBV7-9 and TRBJ2-3, the full variable domain is DTGVSQNPRHKITKRGQNVTFRCDPISEHNRLYWYRQTLGQGPEFLTYFQNEAQLEKSRLLSDRFSAERPKGSFSTLEIQRTEQGDSAMYLCASSPREADTQYFGPGTRLTVL.

This clonotype appeared a few times. The rearrangement links TRBV6-1 to TRBJ1-4; no reliable D call. Trimming took off 6 bases at V and 3 bases at J, with 11 bases between the two ends. Germline V CDR1 and CDR2: MNHNS, SASEGT. The CDR3 runs to 14 residues. The CDR3 DNA reads as TGTGCCAGCAGGGTGGACGGTTCTAATGAAAAACTGTTTTTT. Its translation: CASRVDGSNEKLFF.

This clonotype has a count of ten or more. This chain connects TRBV14 to TRBJ1-1, with unresolved D. Germline lookup yields CDR1 SGHDN and CDR2 FVKESK. The CDR3 is 13 amino acids. V lost 1 base to trimming and J lost 4 bases, with 7 bases between them. The CDR3 spells CASSQAGTTEAFF. The CDR3 DNA sequence: TGTGCCAGCAGCCAAGCGGGCACCACTGAAGCTTTCTTT.

This clonotype was seen ten or more times. The V and J genes are TRBV6-5 and TRBJ2-7; 7 bases map to TRBD1. Germline V gene data show CDR1 as MNHEY and CDR2 as SVGAGI. Losses at the gene ends were 6 bases for V and 3 bases for J; bases not matched to a gene: 5. CDR3 size: 13 residues. DNA of the CDR3: TGTGCCAGCAGCGGACAGGTTTACTACGAGCAGTACTTC. This encodes CASSGQVYYEQYF.